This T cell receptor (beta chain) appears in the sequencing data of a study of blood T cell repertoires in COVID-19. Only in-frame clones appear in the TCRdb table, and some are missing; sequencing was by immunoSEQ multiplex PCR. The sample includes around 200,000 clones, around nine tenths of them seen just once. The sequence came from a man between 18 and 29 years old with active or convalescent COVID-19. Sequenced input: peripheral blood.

In nucleotides, the CDR3 is TGTGCCAGCAGCTTGGAGTCGAGAACGGCTAGCTCCTACAATGAGCAGTTCTTC. Protein: CASSLESRTASSYNEQFF. V and J are TRBV5-6 and TRBJ2-1; no clear D. V was shortened by 0 bases and J by 0 bases, with 16 bases between the two germline ends. CDR1 SGHDT and CDR2 YYEEEE come from the germline V gene. There are 18 residues in the CDR3.